What follows are 10 T cell receptor beta chains derived from one specimen sequenced in a study of blood T cell repertoires in COVID-19. Profiled with immunoSEQ multiplex PCR; TCRdb holds only in-frame clones, not every one. The top ten hold approximately 15% of the sample, which has roughly 38,000 clones, approximately 86% seen once. Sequencing was performed on peripheral blood. The receptors derive from a human donor in a cohort sampled during active COVID-19.

The chain links TRBV6-6 to TRBJ1-4; no clear D gene. This CDR3 is 15 amino acids long. CDR1 and CDR2 from the germline V gene are MNHNY and SVGAGI (reference sequence). With 0 bases removed from V and 0 bases from J, the gap between germline ends came to 5 bases. The CDR3, as DNA: TGTGCCAGCAGTTACTCGACTGCAACTAATGAAAAACTGTTTTTT. Translated, it gives CASSYSTATNEKLFF.

The chain recombines TRBV6-5 with TRBJ1-5; TRBD1 might be the D (6 bases). The CDR3 spans 15 residues. Per germline, CDR1 MNHEY and CDR2 SVGAGI. V was cut by 6 bases and J by 1 base, with 13 bases left in between. The CDR3 sequence is CASSTTGLSNQPQHF. DNA for the CDR3: TGTGCCAGCAGCACAACAGGGCTCAGCAATCAGCCCCAGCATTTT.

V usage is TRBV4-2 and J usage is TRBJ1-2; the D gene is possibly TRBD1 (6 bases). Germline values: CDR1 LGHNA, CDR2 YNFKEQ. Trimming took 7 bases from V and 7 from J, leaving 13 bases between them. This CDR3 has 12 amino acids. CDR3 in amino acids: CASKTGLRGYTF. In DNA, the CDR3 is TGTGCCAGCAAAACAGGGCTTCGTGGCTACACCTTC.

The CDR3 here is CAISESRQGIGTIYF. The DNA of the CDR3 is TGTGCCATCAGTGAGTCGCGACAGGGTATAGGCACCATATATTTT. The gene calls are TRBV10-3 and TRBJ1-3, with 7 bases lining up with TRBD1. CDR1 and CDR2 (germline): ENHRY, SYGVKD. There are 15 residues in the CDR3. Trimming cost V 0 bases and J 9 bases; bases outside gene matches: 8.

The chain employs TRBV2 and TRBJ1-6, with 7 bases aligning to TRBD1. Germline assignment: CDR1 SNHLY and CDR2 FYNNEI. The junction had 16 bases not matched to a gene; V was cut back by 7 bases and J by 10 bases. This CDR3 has 16 residues. The chain's CDR3 is CASTPMETGSTSPLHF. DNA for the CDR3: TGTGCCAGCACCCCGATGGAGACAGGGAGTACATCACCCCTCCACTTT.

The chain combines TRBV28 with TRBJ2-7, with D perhaps TRBD2 (6 bases). The CDR3 loop spans 15 amino acids. Germline V gene sequence: CDR1 MDHEN, CDR2 SYDVKM. Deletions cut 6 bases from V and 5 bases from J, with 20 bases between. The CDR3: CASSSLGHRRDEQYF. As DNA, the CDR3 is TGTGCCAGCAGCTCCCTTGGGCACAGGAGGGACGAGCAGTACTTC.

The chain links TRBV5-1 to TRBJ1-1; D is unresolved. The CDR3 has 14 amino acids. CDR1 and CDR2 from the germline V gene are SGHRS and YFSETQ. Trimming removed 0 bases at V and 4 bases at J, with 10 bases between. CDR3 DNA sequence: TGCGCCAGCAGCTTGGGGAGGTACGGCACTGAAGCTTTCTTT. Translated, it gives CASSLGRYGTEAFF.

The V and J genes are TRBV7-2 and TRBJ2-3, with TRBD2 matching 16 bases. The V and J ends lost 5 bases and 5 bases, in that order; junction bases with no gene match: 7. Germline V gives CDR1 SGHTA, CDR2 FQGNSA. The CDR3 contains 17 residues. The CDR3 sequence is CASSPGTSGGAGDTQYF. As DNA, the CDR3 is TGTGCCAGCAGCCCAGGGACTAGCGGGGGGGCGGGAGATACGCAGTATTTT.

This clone appeared once. The V call is TRBV7-2, the J call TRBJ1-1, with D perhaps matching TRBD1 (6 bases). V was shortened by 5 bases and J by 1 base, with 14 bases between the two germline ends. Germline CDR1 reads SGHTA; CDR2 reads FQGNSA. The CDR3 totals 15 residues. The CDR3: CASSRQAGENTEAFF. CDR3 DNA: TGTGCCAGCAGCCGCCAAGCAGGGGAGAACACTGAAGCTTTCTTT.

The gene calls are TRBV19 and TRBJ1-6; D is uncertain. Germline V gives CDR1 LNHDA, CDR2 SQIVND (reference sequence). With 3 bases removed from V and 7 bases from J, the gap between germline ends came to 16 bases. The CDR3 is made up of 16 amino acids. DNA for the CDR3: TGTGCCAGTAGTATTGGTGCCCCCGTCGGGAATTCACCCCTCCACTTT. Its translation: CASSIGAPVGNSPLHF. Together with reference TRBV19 and TRBJ1-6, the CDR3 gives the full variable domain: DGGITQSPKYLFRKEGQNVTLSCEQNLNHDAMYWYRQDPGQGLRLIYYSQIVNDFQKGDIAEGYSVSREKKESFPLTVTSAQKNPTAFYLCASSIGAPVGNSPLHFGNGTRLTVT.